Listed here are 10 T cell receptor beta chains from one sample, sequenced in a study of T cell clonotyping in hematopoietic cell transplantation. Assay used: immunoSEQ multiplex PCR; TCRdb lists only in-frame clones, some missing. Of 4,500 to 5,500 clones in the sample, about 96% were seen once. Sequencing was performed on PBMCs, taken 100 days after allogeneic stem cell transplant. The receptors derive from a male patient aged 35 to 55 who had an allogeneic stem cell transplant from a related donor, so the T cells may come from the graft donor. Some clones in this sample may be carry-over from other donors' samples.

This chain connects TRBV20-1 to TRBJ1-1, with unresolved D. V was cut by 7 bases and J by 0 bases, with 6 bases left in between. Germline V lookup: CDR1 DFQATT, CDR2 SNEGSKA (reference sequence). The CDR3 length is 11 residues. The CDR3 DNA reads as TGCAGTGTTTCCATGAACACTGAAGCTTTCTTT. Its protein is CSVSMNTEAFF.

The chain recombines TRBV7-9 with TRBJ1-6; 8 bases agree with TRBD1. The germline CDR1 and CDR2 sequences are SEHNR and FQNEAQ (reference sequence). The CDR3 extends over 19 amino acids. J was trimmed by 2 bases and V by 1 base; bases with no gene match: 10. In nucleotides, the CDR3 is TGTGCCAGCAGCTTAGATCGGACAGGGCCCTCCACCTATAATTCACCCCTCCACTTT. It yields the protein CASSLDRTGPSTYNSPLHF.

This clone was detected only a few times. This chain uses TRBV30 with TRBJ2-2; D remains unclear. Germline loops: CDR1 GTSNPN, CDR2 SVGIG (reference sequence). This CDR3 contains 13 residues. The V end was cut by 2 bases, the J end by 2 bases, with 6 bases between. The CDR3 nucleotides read TGTGCCTGGAGTTACTTAAACACCGGGGAGCTGTTTTTT. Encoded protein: CAWSYLNTGELFF.

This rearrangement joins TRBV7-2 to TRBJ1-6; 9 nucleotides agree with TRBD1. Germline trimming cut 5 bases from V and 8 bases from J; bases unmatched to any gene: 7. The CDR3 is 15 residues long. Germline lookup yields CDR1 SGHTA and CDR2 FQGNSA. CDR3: CASSPGQGRYSPLHF. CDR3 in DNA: TGTGCCAGCAGCCCAGGACAGGGGAGATATTCACCCCTCCACTTT.

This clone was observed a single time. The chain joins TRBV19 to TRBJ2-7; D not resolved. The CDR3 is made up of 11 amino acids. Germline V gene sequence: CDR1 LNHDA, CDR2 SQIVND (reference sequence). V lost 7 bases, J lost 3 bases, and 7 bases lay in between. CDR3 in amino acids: CASMGNYEQYF. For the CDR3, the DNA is TGTGCCAGTATGGGAAACTACGAGCAGTACTTC. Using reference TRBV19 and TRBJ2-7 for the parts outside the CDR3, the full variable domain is DGGITQSPKYLFRKEGQNVTLSCEQNLNHDAMYWYRQDPGQGLRLIYYSQIVNDFQKGDIAEGYSVSREKKESFPLTVTSAQKNPTAFYLCASMGNYEQYFGPGTRLTVT.

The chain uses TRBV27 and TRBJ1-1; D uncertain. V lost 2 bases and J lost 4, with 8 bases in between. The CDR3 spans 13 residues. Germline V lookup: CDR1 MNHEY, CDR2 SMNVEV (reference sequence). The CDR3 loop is CASSLREGTEAFF. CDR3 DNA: TGTGCCAGCAGTTTAAGGGAGGGCACTGAAGCTTTCTTT.

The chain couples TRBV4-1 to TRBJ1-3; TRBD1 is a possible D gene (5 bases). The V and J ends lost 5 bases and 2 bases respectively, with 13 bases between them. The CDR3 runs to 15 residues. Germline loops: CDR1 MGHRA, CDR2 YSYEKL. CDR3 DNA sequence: TGCGCCAGCAGCTCTTCACGGGGGGCTGGAAACACCATATATTTT. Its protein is CASSSSRGAGNTIYF.

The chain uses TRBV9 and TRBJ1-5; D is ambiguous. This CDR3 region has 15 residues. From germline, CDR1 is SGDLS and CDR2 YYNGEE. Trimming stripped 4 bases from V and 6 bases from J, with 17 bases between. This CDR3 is CASSLTGREAQPQHF. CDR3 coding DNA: TGTGCCAGCAGCCTCACGGGGAGGGAGGCTCAGCCCCAGCATTTT.

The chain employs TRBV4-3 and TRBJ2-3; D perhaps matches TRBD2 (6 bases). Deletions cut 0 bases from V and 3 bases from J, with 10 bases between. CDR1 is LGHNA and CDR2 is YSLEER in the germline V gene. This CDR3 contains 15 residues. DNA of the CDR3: TGCGCCAGCAGCCAAGAAGTTGGGGGGACAGATACGCAGTATTTT. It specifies CASSQEVGGTDTQYF.

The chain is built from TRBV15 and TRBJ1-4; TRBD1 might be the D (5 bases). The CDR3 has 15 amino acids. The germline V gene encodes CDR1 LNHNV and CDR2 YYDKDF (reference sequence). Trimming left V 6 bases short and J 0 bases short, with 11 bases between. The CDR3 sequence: CATSDLTATNEKLFF. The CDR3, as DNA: TGTGCCACCAGTGACCTGACAGCAACTAATGAAAAACTGTTTTTT.